The present T cell receptor beta chain was sequenced within a study of CD8+ T cells in alopecia areata. Study as a whole: After 6 to 18 months of tofacitinib, follow-up continued 6 months off drug.

Isolated RNA was reverse transcribed into cDNA used as the sequencing template. Sequenced by immunoSEQ multiplex PCR; TCRdb stores in-frame clones only, minus some. The repertoire has about 200,000 clones, approximately 61% of them found once; the top ten carry 0.45%. Alopecia areata patients gave lesional scalp punch biopsies and peripheral blood samples. This clone came up a few times. As yet, its antigen is unknown. The study, taken as a whole, reports: In patients, TCRs were shared less clearly than in mice, and HLA may possibly be involved. Relative to normal scalp, lesional scalp, especially alopecia totalis/universalis, showed higher clonality.

The CDR3 runs 13 residues. The ends were cut back, 4 bases at V and 0 bases at J, with 6 bases in the middle. Germline CDR1 is LGHNA and CDR2 is YNFKEQ. The TCR originated in a human donor with alopecia areata. This sample comprised CD4+ T cells sorted from blood, obtained at week 0. The chain recombines TRBV4-2 with TRBJ2-5, with D unclear. The CDR3 DNA follows: TGTGCCAGCAGCCGCGGAGACCAAGAGACCCAGTACTTC. Protein: CASSRGDQETQYF.